The present T cell receptor (beta chain) was sequenced within a study of blood T cells in healthy people across ages. The V gene lost 0 bases and the J gene lost 6 bases, with 12 bases spanning the gap. This CDR3 is built from 15 residues. CDR1 and CDR2 from the germline V gene are SGHDT and YYEEEE. This clonotype was seen only a few times. Alongside a J-beta primer mix, a sample-barcoded 5' primer served in a second PCR lasting 7 to 11 cycles. TCRdb reanalysed the 5' RACE reads using MiXCR and keeps one entry per CDR3 protein. This sample has 600,000 to 800,000 distinct CDR3 sequences; around 20% occur once, and the top ten carry approximately 3.7%. Collection of about 9.4 milliliters of peripheral blood was performed for each donor.

This clonotype was sampled from a man in his 70s in good health. The chain employs TRBV5-6 and TRBJ2-2; D is unresolved. The sequencing input was blood. The CDR3 spells CASSLGQARAGELFF. The CDR3, as DNA: TGTGCCAGCAGCTTGGGTCAGGCTAGGGCCGGGGAGCTGTTTTTT.